This T cell receptor beta chain was captured by sequencing in a study of cytomegalovirus exposure and HLA in healthy donors. Researchers ran the PCR with 60 Vbeta and 13 Jbeta primers. Repertoires were generated with immunoSEQ multiplex PCR, while TCRdb's copy carries only in-frame clones and drops some. This sample carries about 93,000 clones, 60% to 80% of them seen once, and the ten largest clones take under 2.5%. The CDR3 spans 15 residues. Germline V gene data show CDR1 as SGHAT and CDR2 as FQNNGV. Between the trimmed V and J ends, which lost 4 bases and 5 bases, there was a span of 17 bases. Sequencing was carried out using PBMCs. The genes are TRBV11-2 and TRBJ1-1; no firm D call. The clonotype originates from a boy aged 5-17 years in good health and CMV-seronegative. In nucleotides, the CDR3 is TGTGCCAGCAGCTCCTCCCCCCCCGATCGGACTGAAGCTTTCTTT. The encoded protein is CASSSSPPDRTEAFF.